One and the same sample provided the 21 T cell receptor beta chains below, sequenced in a study of blood T cell repertoires in COVID-19. TCRdb's table, derived via immunoSEQ multiplex PCR, lists solely in-frame clones and lacks some. The sample has some 250,000 clones, roughly 76% seen once. Sequencing used peripheral blood. The receptors were sampled from a woman of 80 years or more with COVID-19, enrolled during active disease.

V gene TRBV24-1 combines with J gene TRBJ1-2; 8 nucleotides agree with TRBD1. The V gene's germline CDR1 is KGHDR and CDR2 SFDVKD. The CDR3 has 17 amino acids. V gave up 5 bases and J gave up 3 bases; unmatched junction bases: 13. CDR3 DNA sequence: TGTGCCACCAGTGGGCCCGGAGAAAGGGGACAGGACTATGGCTACACCTTC. Its protein product is CATSGPGERGQDYGYTF.

V gene TRBV5-1 combines with J gene TRBJ1-4; TRBD1 agrees at 9 bases. V gave up 2 bases and J gave up 5 bases; unmatched junction bases: 4. Germline assignment: CDR1 SGHRS and CDR2 YFSETQ. The CDR3 extends over 15 amino acids. The CDR3 protein is CASSFQTGGNEKLFF. The CDR3 DNA is TGCGCCAGCAGCTTCCAAACAGGGGGCAATGAAAAACTGTTTTTT.

The chain is built from TRBV7-9 and TRBJ2-2; D call uncertain. Germline-derived CDR1 and CDR2 are SEHNR and FQNEAQ (reference sequence). Trimming cost V 7 bases and J 5 bases, with 20 bases left between them. The CDR3 is 16 residues long. CDR3 protein: CASTKAPQHPTGELFF. For the CDR3, the DNA is TGTGCCAGCACCAAAGCCCCTCAACACCCTACCGGGGAGCTGTTTTTT. The full variable domain, its missing parts supplied by reference TRBV7-9 and TRBJ2-2, is DTGVSQNPRHKITKRGQNVTFRCDPISEHNRLYWYRQTLGQGPEFLTYFQNEAQLEKSRLLSDRFSAERPKGSFSTLEIQRTEQGDSAMYLCASTKAPQHPTGELFFGEGSRLTVL.

V and J are TRBV5-1 and TRBJ1-5; TRBD1 matches at 7 bases. The CDR3 covers 15 residues. CDR1 is SGHRS, CDR2 YFSETQ, per germline. With V trimmed by 4 bases and J by 1 base, 5 bases remained unmatched. The chain's CDR3 is CASSPTGLSNQPQHF. The CDR3 DNA is TGCGCCAGCAGCCCGACAGGGTTGAGCAATCAGCCCCAGCATTTT.

CDR3 bases: TGTGCCAGCAGTAGACCGGGGAACTACGAGCAGTACTTC. Protein sequence: CASSRPGNYEQYF. V usage is TRBV7-2 and J usage is TRBJ2-7, with D perhaps TRBD2 (5 bases). CDR1 and CDR2 (germline): SGHTA, FQGNSA. The CDR3 extends over 13 amino acids. With 6 bases removed from V and 3 bases from J, the gap between germline ends came to 12 bases.

The J gene is TRBJ2-3, the V gene TRBV11-3, with TRBD1 matching 9 bases. Per the germline V gene, CDR1 is SGHNT and CDR2 is YENEEA. This CDR3 comprises 15 residues. V was pared by 1 base and J by 4 bases, with 3 bases of the junction left unmatched. The CDR3 DNA follows: TGTGCCAGCAGCTTAGGGAGACAGGGGGCAGATACGCAGTATTTT. Its protein is CASSLGRQGADTQYF.

CDR3 nucleotides: TGTGCCAGCAGCCCCACGGGGGGGACTATCGGCTACACCTTC. This gives the protein CASSPTGGTIGYTF. The chain links TRBV7-3 to TRBJ1-2, with D tentatively TRBD1 (5 bases). The CDR3 extends over 14 amino acids. Germline lookup yields CDR1 SGHTA and CDR2 FQGTGA. The V gene lost 5 bases and the J gene lost 8 bases, with 18 bases spanning the gap. Supplemented by reference TRBV7-3 and TRBJ1-2, the full variable domain reads GAGVSQTPSNKVTEKGKYVELRCDPISGHTALYWYRQSLGQGPEFLIYFQGTGAADDSGLPNDRFFAVRPEGSVSTLKIQRTERGDSAVYLCASSPTGGTIGYTFGSGTRLTVV.

The V gene is TRBV5-5, the J gene TRBJ2-7, with D perhaps matching TRBD2 (6 bases). V was pared by 2 bases and J by 0 bases, with 6 bases between. The CDR3 covers 13 residues. Germline V lookup: CDR1 SGHKS, CDR2 YYEKEE (reference sequence). The CDR3 coding sequence is TGTGCCAGCAGCTTCGGGGGCTCCTACGAGCAGTACTTC. It is translated as CASSFGGSYEQYF.

This clone was observed a single time. This sequence joins TRBV9 and TRBJ1-1, with 8 bases aligning to TRBD1. The germline gives CDR1 SGDLS, CDR2 YYNGEE. With 0 bases clipped from V and 1 base from J, the junction kept 5 bases outside the gene matches. This CDR3 spans 16 amino acids. CDR3 DNA sequence: TGTGCCAGCAGCGTAGAGGACAGGGTACAGAACACTGAAGCTTTCTTT. Its protein product is CASSVEDRVQNTEAFF.

The chain is built from TRBV9 and TRBJ2-7, with 12 bases fitting TRBD1. Trimming cost V 0 bases and J 6 bases; bases outside gene matches: 7. This CDR3 contains 16 residues. Per the germline V gene, CDR1 is SGDLS and CDR2 is YYNGEE. The CDR3 is CASSVATGTGGSEQYF. CDR3 coding DNA: TGTGCCAGCAGCGTAGCTACCGGGACAGGGGGCTCCGAGCAGTACTTC.

V and J are TRBV4-3 and TRBJ1-2; possible D gene TRBD1, 6 bases. CDR1 and CDR2 from the germline V gene are LGHNA and YSLEER. The germline V and J ends were trimmed by 0 bases and 7 bases, with 15 bases remaining between them. The CDR3 contains 15 residues. The CDR3 nucleotides read TGCGCCAGCAGCCAAGATTTCGCACAGGGTGCTGGCTACACCTTC. Its translation: CASSQDFAQGAGYTF.

This rearrangement joins TRBV4-2 to TRBJ1-5; a possible D gene is TRBD1 (5 bases). Germline V gene sequence: CDR1 LGHNA, CDR2 YNFKEQ. The CDR3 runs 15 residues. V was cut by 0 bases and J by 7 bases, with 13 bases left in between. The CDR3 protein is CASSQERRGVQPQHF. The CDR3 DNA reads as TGTGCCAGCAGCCAAGAAAGGCGGGGGGTCCAGCCCCAGCATTTT.

The chain employs TRBV12-3 or TRBV12-4 and TRBJ2-1, with D maybe TRBD2 (5 bases). V lost 6 bases and J 3 bases, leaving 9 bases between the germline ends. The CDR3 runs 13 residues. The CDR3 DNA sequence: TGTGCCAGCAGAAACCGGGACTACAATGAGCAGTTCTTC. Translated, it gives CASRNRDYNEQFF.

This rearrangement joins TRBV7-3 to TRBJ2-2; TRBD2 matches 8 bases. J gave up 5 bases and V 4 bases, and 9 bases lay outside the gene matches. This CDR3 has 16 amino acids. Germline CDR1 reads SGHTA; CDR2 reads FQGTGA. The CDR3 bases are TGTGCCAGCAGCTCCTCCGGGACTAGGGGGACCGGGGAGCTGTTTTTT. Its translation: CASSSSGTRGTGELFF.

The chain employs TRBV28 and TRBJ2-7; maybe TRBD1 (6 bases). CDR3 size: 17 residues. V lost 3 bases and J lost 5, with 23 bases in between. CDR1 is MDHEN and CDR2 is SYDVKM in the germline V gene. CDR3 in amino acids: CASSFDPGGQGTNEQYF. In DNA, the CDR3 is TGTGCCAGCAGTTTCGATCCCGGCGGGCAGGGGACCAACGAGCAGTACTTC.

The chain couples TRBV5-1 to TRBJ1-6; 7 nucleotides agree with TRBD1. Germline assignment: CDR1 SGHRS and CDR2 YFSETQ. The length of the CDR3 is 16 residues. V was pared by 1 base and J by 7 bases, with 8 bases of the junction left unmatched. The CDR3 DNA follows: TGCGCCAGCAGCTTGAGCCGACCGACAGGGAATTCACCCCTCCACTTT. Amino acids: CASSLSRPTGNSPLHF.

With regard to this clone: The same CDR3 can be traced to other DNA sequences in this sample. The chain links TRBV20-1 to TRBJ1-1, with D unclear. Trimming pared 6 bases from V and 3 bases from J, leaving 5 bases between. The CDR3 has 10 amino acids. The germline V gene has CDR1 DFQATT and CDR2 SNEGSKA (reference sequence). The CDR3 coding sequence is TGCAGTGCCTCCTACACTGAAGCTTTCTTT. This codes for CSASYTEAFF.

This chain joins TRBV5-5 and TRBJ2-5; tentatively, D is TRBD2 (6 bases). With 0 bases removed from V and 4 bases from J, the gap between germline ends came to 10 bases. The CDR3 consists of 14 residues. CDR1 SGHKS and CDR2 YYEKEE come from the germline V gene (reference sequence). CDR3 region: CASSLGGKRETQYF. CDR3 nucleotides: TGTGCCAGCAGCTTGGGCGGGAAGAGAGAGACCCAGTACTTC.

The gene calls are TRBV14 and TRBJ2-5; 7 positions match TRBD2. The germline V gene has CDR1 SGHDN and CDR2 FVKESK. The V segment lost 3 bases and the J segment 0 bases; nucleotides outside the gene matches: 4. The CDR3 is 15 residues long. The CDR3: CASSQLAAYQETQYF. The CDR3 coding sequence is TGTGCCAGCAGCCAGCTAGCGGCGTACCAAGAGACCCAGTACTTC.

This clone was picked up one time. The chain carries TRBV4-3 and TRBJ1-2; 8 bases agree with TRBD1. The CDR3 sequence is 15 residues long. The germline CDR1 and CDR2 sequences are LGHNA and YSLEER. V lost 0 bases to trimming and J lost 7 bases; unmatched junction nucleotides: 7. CDR3 nucleotides: TGCGCCAGCAGCCAAGAAGGCGGACAGGGTCGTGGCTACACCTTC. Translation gives CASSQEGGQGRGYTF.

The rearrangement links TRBV11-2 to TRBJ2-3; the match to TRBD2 covers 10 bases. Germline CDR1 is SGHAT and CDR2 is FQNNGV. The CDR3 covers 17 residues. Unmatched junction bases numbered 6, after V lost 1 base and J lost 2 bases. In nucleotides, the CDR3 is TGTGCCAGCAGCTTAGGGGTCGGGACTAGCGACACAGATACGCAGTATTTT. Its translation is CASSLGVGTSDTDTQYF. Together with reference TRBV11-2 and TRBJ2-3, the CDR3 gives the full variable domain: EAGVAQSPRYKIIEKRQSVAFWCNPISGHATLYWYQQILGQGPKLLIQFQNNGVVDDSQLPKDRFSAERLKGVDSTLKIQPAKLEDSAVYLCASSLGVGTSDTDTQYFGPGTRLTVL.